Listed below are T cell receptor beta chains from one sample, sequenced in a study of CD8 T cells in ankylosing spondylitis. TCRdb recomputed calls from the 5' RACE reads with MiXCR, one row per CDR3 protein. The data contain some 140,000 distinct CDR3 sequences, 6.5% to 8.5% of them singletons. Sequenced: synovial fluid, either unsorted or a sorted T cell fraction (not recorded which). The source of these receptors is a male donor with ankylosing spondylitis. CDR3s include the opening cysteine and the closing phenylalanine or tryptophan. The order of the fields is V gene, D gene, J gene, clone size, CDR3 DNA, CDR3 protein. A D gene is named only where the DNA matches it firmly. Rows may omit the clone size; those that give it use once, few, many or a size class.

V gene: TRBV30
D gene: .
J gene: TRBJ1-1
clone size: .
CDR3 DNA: TGTGCCTGGGACAGGAATAGCCCCTTGAACACTGAAGCTTTCTTT
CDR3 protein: CAWDRNSPLNTEAFF

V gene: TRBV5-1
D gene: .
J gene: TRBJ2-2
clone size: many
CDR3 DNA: TGCGCCAGCAGCTTGGCACAACAGAACACCGGGGAGCTGTTTTTT
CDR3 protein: CASSLAQQNTGELFF

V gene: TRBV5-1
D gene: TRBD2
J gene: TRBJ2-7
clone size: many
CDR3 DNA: TGCGCCAGCAGCTGGACTAGCGGGAGTATCTACGAGCAGTACTTC
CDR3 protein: CASSWTSGSIYEQYF

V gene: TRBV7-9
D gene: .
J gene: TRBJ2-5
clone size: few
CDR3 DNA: TGTGCCAGCAGCGAACCCGTGGACTTCCTCCCGGAGACCCAGTACTTC
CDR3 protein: CASSEPVDFLPETQYF

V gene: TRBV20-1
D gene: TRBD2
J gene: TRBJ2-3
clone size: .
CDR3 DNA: TGCAGTGCTAGATTAGCGGGACGGACAGATACGCAGTATTTT
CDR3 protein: CSARLAGRTDTQYF

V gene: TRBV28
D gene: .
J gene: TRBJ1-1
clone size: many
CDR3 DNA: TGTGCCAGCAGTTTTGGGAGGGGGACTGAAGCTTTCTTT
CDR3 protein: CASSFGRGTEAFF

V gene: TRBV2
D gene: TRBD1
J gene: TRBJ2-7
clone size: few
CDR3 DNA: TGTGCCAGCAGTCTGACAGGGATGGGATACGAGCAGTACTTC
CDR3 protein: CASSLTGMGYEQYF

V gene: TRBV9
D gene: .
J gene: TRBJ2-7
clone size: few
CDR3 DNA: TGTGCCAGCAGCGCCACAGGGATGTCGATCTACGAGCAGTACTTC
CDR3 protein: CASSATGMSIYEQYF

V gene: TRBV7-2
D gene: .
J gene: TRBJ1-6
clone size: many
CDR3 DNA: TGTGCCAGCAGCTTAGCGGGACAATCGCTCCACTTT
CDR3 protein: CASSLAGQSLHF

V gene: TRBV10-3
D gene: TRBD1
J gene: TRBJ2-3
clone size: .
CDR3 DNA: TGTGCCATCAGTGGCGACAGGGGAGGTCCAGATACGCAGTATTTT
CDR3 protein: CAISGDRGGPDTQYF

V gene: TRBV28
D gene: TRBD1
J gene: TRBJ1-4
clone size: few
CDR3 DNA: TGTGCCAGCAGTCGTTGGGAGGCGGACAGGAAGAATGAAAAACTGTTTTTT
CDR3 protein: CASSRWEADRKNEKLFF

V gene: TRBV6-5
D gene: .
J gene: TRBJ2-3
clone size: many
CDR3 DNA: TGTGCCAGCAGTTACTTCCGGGGGGCCTCTATAGATACGCAGTATTTT
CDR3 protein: CASSYFRGASIDTQYF

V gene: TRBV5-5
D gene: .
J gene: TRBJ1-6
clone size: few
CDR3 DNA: TGTGCCAGCAGCTATGGACTGCCCAATTCACCCCTCCACTTT
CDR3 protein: CASSYGLPNSPLHF

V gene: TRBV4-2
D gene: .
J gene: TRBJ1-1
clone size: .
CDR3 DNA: TGTGCCAGCAGCCAAGACGGGAATCTTAAGGGAGCTTTCTTT
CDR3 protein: CASSQDGNLKGAFF

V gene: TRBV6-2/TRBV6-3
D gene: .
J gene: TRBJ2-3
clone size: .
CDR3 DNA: TGTGCCACCCAAAGGCGGCTCATCTACACAGATACGCAGTATTTT
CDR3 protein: CATQRRLIYTDTQYF

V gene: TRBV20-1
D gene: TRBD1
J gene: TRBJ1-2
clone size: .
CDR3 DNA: TGCAGTGCTAGAGTACAGGGGGCAGGGTATGGCTACACCTTC
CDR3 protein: CSARVQGAGYGYTF

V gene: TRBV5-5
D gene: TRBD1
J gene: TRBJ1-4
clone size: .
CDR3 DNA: TGTGCCAGCAGCTTGGCCGGGACAGGGCTTGCGAAACTGTTTTTT
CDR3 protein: CASSLAGTGLAKLFF

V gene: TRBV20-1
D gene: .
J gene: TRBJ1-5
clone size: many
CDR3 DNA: TGCAGTGCTAGGGGCGGGCCGAGCAATCAGCCCCAGCATTTT
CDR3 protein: CSARGGPSNQPQHF

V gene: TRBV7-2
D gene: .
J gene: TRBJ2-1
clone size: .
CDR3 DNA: TGTGCCAGCATCCAGGGGGGAGGCATCGCGTACAATGAGCAGTTCTTC
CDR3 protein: CASIQGGGIAYNEQFF

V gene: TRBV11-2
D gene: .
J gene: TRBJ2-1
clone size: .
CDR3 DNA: TGTGCCAGCAGCTTAAGAGGACTGGTCAATGAGCAGTTCTTC
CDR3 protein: CASSLRGLVNEQFF

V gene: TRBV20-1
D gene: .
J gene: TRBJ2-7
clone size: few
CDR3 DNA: TGCAGTGCTAGAGAGTGGCGGAAAACGCAAAACGAGCAGTACTTC
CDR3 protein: CSAREWRKTQNEQYF

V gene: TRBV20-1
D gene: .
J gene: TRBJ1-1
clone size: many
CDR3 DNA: TGCAGTGCCATGAAAGGGGGTCTTGAAGCTTTCTTT
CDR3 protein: CSAMKGGLEAFF

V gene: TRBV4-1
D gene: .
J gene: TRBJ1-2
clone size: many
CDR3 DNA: TGCGCCAGCAGCCAGATCGGGACATCAGCGGACTATGGCTACACCTTC
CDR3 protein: CASSQIGTSADYGYTF

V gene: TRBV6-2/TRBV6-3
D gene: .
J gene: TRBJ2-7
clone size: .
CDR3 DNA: TGTGCCAGCAGCCACTTCCGGGTTCCCTCCTACGAGCAGTACTTC
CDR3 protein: CASSHFRVPSYEQYF

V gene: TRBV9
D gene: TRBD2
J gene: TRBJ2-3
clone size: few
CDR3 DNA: TGTGCCAGCAGCGTAGGTCTAGCGGGGACGGGGGATACGCAGTATTTT
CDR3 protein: CASSVGLAGTGDTQYF

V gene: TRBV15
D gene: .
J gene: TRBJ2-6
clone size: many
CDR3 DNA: TGTGCCACCAGCAGAGACAACTCTGGGGCCAACGTCCTGACTTTC
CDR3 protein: CATSRDNSGANVLTF

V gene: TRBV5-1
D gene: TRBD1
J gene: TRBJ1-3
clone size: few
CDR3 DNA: TGCGCCAGCAGCTTGGAAACAGGGACAGCTAATGGAAACACCATATATTTT
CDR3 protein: CASSLETGTANGNTIYF

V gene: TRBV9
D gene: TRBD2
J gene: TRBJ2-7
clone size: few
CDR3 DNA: TGTGCCAGCAGCCGTGGACTAGCGGGGCTGCTCCCCTACGAGCAGTACTTC
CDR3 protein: CASSRGLAGLLPYEQYF

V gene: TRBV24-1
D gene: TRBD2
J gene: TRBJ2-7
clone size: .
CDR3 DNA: TGTGCCACCAGTGGCCGGGCTAGCGGGGTCTACGAGCAGTACTTC
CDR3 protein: CATSGRASGVYEQYF

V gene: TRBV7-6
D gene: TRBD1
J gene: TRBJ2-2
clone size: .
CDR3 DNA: TGTGCCAGCAGCCTCTGGACAGGGGAGGCCGGGGAGCTGTTTTTT
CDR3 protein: CASSLWTGEAGELFF

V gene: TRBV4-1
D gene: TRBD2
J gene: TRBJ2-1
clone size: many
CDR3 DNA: TGCGCCAGCAGCCCAGGTGCGGGAGGGGTCCTTGAGCAGTTCTTC
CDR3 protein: CASSPGAGGVLEQFF

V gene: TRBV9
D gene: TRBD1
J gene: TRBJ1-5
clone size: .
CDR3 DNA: TGTGCCAGCAGCTCCGGGACAGGGGAACAGCCCCAGCATTTT
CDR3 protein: CASSSGTGEQPQHF

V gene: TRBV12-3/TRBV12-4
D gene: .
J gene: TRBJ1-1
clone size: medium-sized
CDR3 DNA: TGTGCCAGCAGTTTCAGACACTTGAACACTGAAGCTTTCTTT
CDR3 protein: CASSFRHLNTEAFF

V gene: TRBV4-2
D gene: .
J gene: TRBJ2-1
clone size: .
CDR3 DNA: TGTGCCAGCAGCCAATCGGTCGGGCTAGGCCGGGTTGGGAATGAGCAGTTCTTC
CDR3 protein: CASSQSVGLGRVGNEQFF

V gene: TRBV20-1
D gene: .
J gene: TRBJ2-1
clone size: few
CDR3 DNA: TGCAGTGCTAGAGGAACACCCTCCTCCTACAATGAGCAGTTCTTC
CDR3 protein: CSARGTPSSYNEQFF

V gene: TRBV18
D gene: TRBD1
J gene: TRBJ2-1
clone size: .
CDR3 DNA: TGTGCCAGCTCACAATCTCACGGACAGGGCTCGCAGTTCTTC
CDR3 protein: CASSQSHGQGSQFF

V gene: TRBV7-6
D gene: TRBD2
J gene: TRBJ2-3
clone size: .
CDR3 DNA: TGTGCCAGCAGCCCAGGGACTAGCGGGTCGGCAGATACGCAGTATTTT
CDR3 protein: CASSPGTSGSADTQYF

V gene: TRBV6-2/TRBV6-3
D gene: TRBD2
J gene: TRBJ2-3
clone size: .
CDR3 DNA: TGTGCCAGCAGCCCCTTGGGACTAGCGGGAGAAGGAGATACGCAGTATTTT
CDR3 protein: CASSPLGLAGEGDTQYF

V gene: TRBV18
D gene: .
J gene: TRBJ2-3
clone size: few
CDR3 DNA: TGTGCCAGCTCAGACTGGGATACGCAGTATTTT
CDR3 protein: CASSDWDTQYF

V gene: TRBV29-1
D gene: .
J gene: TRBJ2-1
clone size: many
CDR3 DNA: TGCAGCGTTGAAGAGACCCGGAAGAGTTATGAGCAGTTCTTC
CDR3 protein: CSVEETRKSYEQFF

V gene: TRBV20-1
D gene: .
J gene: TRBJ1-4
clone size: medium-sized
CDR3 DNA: TGCAGTGCTAGGGGGGGGAATGAAAAACTGTTTTTT
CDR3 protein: CSARGGNEKLFF

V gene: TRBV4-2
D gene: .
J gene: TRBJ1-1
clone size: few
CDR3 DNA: TGTGCCAGCAGCCAGGTAATGAACACTGAAGCTTTCTTT
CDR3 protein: CASSQVMNTEAFF